The present entry profiles one TCR beta chain with its context. The data belong to a study of blood T cell repertoires in COVID-19. TCRdb's copy holds only in-frame clones and misses some; the assay was immunoSEQ multiplex PCR. The repertoire holds some 150,000 clones, with 70% to 85% as singletons. The CDR3 runs 15 residues. Trimming took off 7 bases at V and 3 bases at J, with 13 bases between the two ends. CDR1 is SNHLY and CDR2 is FYNNEI in the germline V gene. What was sequenced was PBMCs or T cells enriched from blood (not recorded which). The sequence was collected from a man aged 50 to 59 who had recovered from COVID-19. The chain uses TRBV2 and TRBJ2-6; D not resolved. CDR3 in amino acids: CASTRSGFGANVLTF. CDR3 in DNA: TGTGCCAGCACTCGATCGGGTTTTGGGGCCAACGTCCTGACTTTC.